This T cell receptor beta chain comes out of a study of OX40 agonist ivuxolimab in advanced cancers. Across the whole study: Head and neck, renal cell, melanoma or hepatocellular carcinoma were the cancers that dose-escalation patients had.

Profiling relied on immunoSEQ multiplex PCR, and the TCRdb table lists in-frame clones only, not all of them. The sample holds roughly 75,000 clones; approximately 88% are singletons and the top ten take approximately 13%. In its sample, this clone was seen once. Its cognate antigen is unknown. Findings and limits, study-wide: At 0.1 to 3.0 mg/kg and by week 6, clonal expansion occurred in CD4+ and CD8+ blood T cells.

This CDR3 contains 11 residues. V was pared by 5 bases and J by 8 bases, with 6 bases between. Germline V CDR1 and CDR2: SGHAT, FQNNGV. Here the sequenced sample was CD4+ or CD8+ T cells sorted from blood, taken in a trial of the OX40 agonist ivuxolimab. V gene TRBV11-2 combines with J gene TRBJ1-4; D remains ambiguous. The sequence came from an adult with an advanced solid tumor such as melanoma, head and neck, liver or kidney cancer. CDR3 residues: CASSVTEKLFF. The CDR3 DNA follows: TGTGCCAGCAGCGTCACAGAAAAACTGTTTTTT.